The 17 T cell receptor beta chains listed next were all sequenced from one sample in a study of blood T cell repertoires in COVID-19. This table comes from immunoSEQ multiplex PCR, and its TCRdb copy is limited to in-frame clones, with some not included. The table includes roughly 150,000 clones, about 90% detected once. Sequenced material: peripheral blood. Receptor source: a woman aged 80 or over with acute or convalescent COVID-19.

V gene TRBV12-3 or TRBV12-4 combines with J gene TRBJ1-2; D ambiguous. Trimming shortened V by 4 bases and J by 4 bases, and 10 bases separated the two germline ends. This CDR3 has 13 residues. The CDR3 reads CASSSGSAYGYTF. CDR3 nucleotides: TGTGCCAGCAGTTCGGGGTCTGCCTATGGCTACACCTTC.

The rearrangement joins TRBV6-2 or TRBV6-3 to TRBJ1-4; weak D call: TRBD1 (5 bases). Germline-derived CDR1 and CDR2 are MNHEY and SVGEGT. V shed 2 bases and J shed 8 bases, with 12 bases lying between them. The CDR3 consists of 14 residues. The CDR3 bases are TGTGCCAGCAGTTACGGCCGTCGACAGGAAAAACTGTTTTTT. Its protein product is CASSYGRRQEKLFF.

In this sample, this clone turned up once. This chain links TRBV11-1 with TRBJ2-2, with D possibly matching TRBD1 (7 bases). The germline V gene has CDR1 SGHAT and CDR2 FQDESV (reference sequence). V shed 4 bases and J shed 2 bases, with 11 bases lying between them. The CDR3 is made up of 15 amino acids. In DNA form, the CDR3 reads TGTGCCAGCAGCTGGCAGGGGGGAAACACCGGGGAGCTGTTTTTT. Translating it yields CASSWQGGNTGELFF. Complete variable domain (other parts from reference TRBV11-1 and TRBJ2-2): EAEVAQSPRYKITEKSQAVAFWCDPISGHATLYWYRQILGQGPELLVQFQDESVVDDSQLPKDRFSAERLKGVDSTLKIQPAELGDSAMYLCASSWQGGNTGELFFGEGSRLTVL.

The chain employs TRBV5-1 and TRBJ2-7; D might be TRBD1 (5 bases). The V end was cut by 0 bases, the J end by 2 bases, with 12 bases between. CDR3 length: 15 residues. CDR1 SGHRS and CDR2 YFSETQ come from the germline V gene. CDR3 DNA: TGCGCCAGCAGCTTGGCCAGGGCAGCCGCCTACGAGCAGTACTTC. Protein sequence: CASSLARAAAYEQYF.

The chain joins TRBV3-1 (or the pseudogene TRBV3-2) to TRBJ2-5; TRBD2 agrees at 14 bases. In germline, CDR1 is LGHDT, CDR2 YNNKEL (reference sequence). Unmatched junction bases numbered 3, after V lost 4 bases and J lost 5 bases. The CDR3 sequence is 15 residues long. The CDR3 loop reads CASSPTSGGAETQYF. The CDR3 region has the DNA TGTGCCAGCAGCCCGACTAGCGGGGGGGCGGAGACCCAGTACTTC.

J is TRBJ1-5 and V is TRBV2; 9 nucleotides line up with TRBD1. V lost 6 bases, J lost 7 bases, and 7 bases stayed unmatched. This CDR3 contains 14 residues. Germline V gene sequence: CDR1 SNHLY, CDR2 FYNNEI. CDR3 region: CASSAGQGGQPQHF. Written as DNA, the CDR3 is TGTGCCAGCAGCGCGGGACAGGGTGGACAGCCCCAGCATTTT.

The sample holds one count of this clone. This sequence joins TRBV30 and TRBJ2-4; TRBD1 might be the D (6 bases). The germline gives CDR1 GTSNPN, CDR2 SVGIG (reference sequence). This CDR3 region has 14 residues. The V gene lost 0 bases and the J gene lost 7 bases, with 13 bases spanning the gap. This chain's CDR3 is CAWSVRLGANIQYF. In nucleotides, the CDR3 is TGTGCCTGGAGTGTTAGGTTGGGGGCCAACATTCAGTACTTC.

This clone was counted only a few times. The rearrangement joins TRBV6-5 to TRBJ2-5, with 12 bases matching TRBD1. With V trimmed by 0 bases and J by 5 bases, 4 bases remained unmatched. The V gene's germline CDR1 is MNHEY and CDR2 SVGAGI. The CDR3 length is 16 residues. For the CDR3, the DNA is TGTGCCAGCAGTTACTCGGGACAGGGGGCCCCTGAGACCCAGTACTTC. It yields the protein CASSYSGQGAPETQYF.

This clone occurred once. The CDR3 region is CASSPRTGGFSSGANVLTF. The CDR3 region has the DNA TGTGCCAGCTCACCACGGACAGGGGGCTTTAGCTCTGGGGCCAACGTCCTGACTTTC. The genes are TRBV18 and TRBJ2-6; 11 positions match TRBD1. The CDR3 runs 19 residues. Germline trimming cut 1 base from V and 0 bases from J; bases unmatched to any gene: 5. Germline V CDR1 and CDR2: KGHSH, LQKENI.

This clone has more than one count but fewer than ten. The CDR3 DNA follows: TGCGCCAGCAGCTTAGGGACAGGGAATGGCTACACCTTC. Protein product: CASSLGTGNGYTF. The chain recombines TRBV5-1 with TRBJ1-2; 9 bases match TRBD1. J was trimmed by 6 bases and V by 2 bases; bases with no gene match: 2. CDR3 length equals 13 residues. The germline V gene has CDR1 SGHRS and CDR2 YFSETQ.

The chain couples TRBV2 to TRBJ1-1; D call uncertain. CDR1 SNHLY and CDR2 FYNNEI come from the germline V gene. V lost 5 bases and J 0 bases, leaving 10 bases between the germline ends. The CDR3 covers 14 residues. CDR3 DNA: TGTGCCAGCAGTTCCCTACGCCTGAACACTGAAGCTTTCTTT. Translation: CASSSLRLNTEAFF.

The chain uses TRBV19 and TRBJ1-1, with a weak D call TRBD1 (5 bases). Deletions cut 3 bases from V and 0 bases from J, with 17 bases between. The CDR3 has 17 amino acids. The V gene's germline CDR1 is LNHDA and CDR2 SQIVND (reference sequence). The CDR3 spells CASSMNLRQLLNTEAFF. DNA for the CDR3: TGTGCCAGTAGTATGAACCTAAGACAGCTTTTGAACACTGAAGCTTTCTTT. Supplemented by reference TRBV19 and TRBJ1-1, the full variable domain reads DGGITQSPKYLFRKEGQNVTLSCEQNLNHDAMYWYRQDPGQGLRLIYYSQIVNDFQKGDIAEGYSVSREKKESFPLTVTSAQKNPTAFYLCASSMNLRQLLNTEAFFGQGTRLTVV.

The chain carries TRBV10-3 and TRBJ2-7; 8 bases map to TRBD1. Germline V gene data show CDR1 as ENHRY and CDR2 as SYGVKD. This CDR3 has 13 amino acids. Trimming at V came to 10 bases and at J to 3 bases, leaving 8 bases not matched to a gene. The CDR3: CATHRDRHYEQYF. In nucleotides, the CDR3 is TGTGCCACCCACCGGGACAGGCACTACGAGCAGTACTTC.

V is TRBV9 and J is TRBJ1-1; D not certain. The CDR3 totals 13 residues. Per the germline V gene, CDR1 is SGDLS and CDR2 is YYNGEE. Trimming shortened V by 3 bases and J by 1 base, and 7 bases separated the two germline ends. The CDR3 coding sequence is TGTGCCAGCAGCGCTAGACCGAACACTGAAGCTTTCTTT. Its translation is CASSARPNTEAFF.

The rearrangement links TRBV5-1 to TRBJ2-1, with 7 bases fitting TRBD2. Trimming took 3 bases from V and 0 from J; bases not matched to a gene: 6. Looked up from germline, CDR1 is SGHRS and CDR2 is YFSETQ. CDR3 length: 16 amino acids. The CDR3 loop is CASSSATSASYNEQFF. CDR3 nucleotide sequence: TGCGCCAGCAGCTCCGCCACTAGCGCCTCCTACAATGAGCAGTTCTTC.

The sample holds one count of this clone. This chain uses TRBV7-2 with TRBJ2-2, with 11 nucleotides matching TRBD1. Germline values: CDR1 SGHTA, CDR2 FQGNSA. V shed 3 bases and J 7 bases; nucleotides not matched to a gene: 4. The CDR3 length is 15 residues. The CDR3: CASSLEGQGGGELFF. The CDR3, as DNA: TGTGCCAGCAGCTTGGAGGGACAGGGGGGCGGGGAGCTGTTTTTT.

The chain carries TRBV6-1 and TRBJ2-1; 11 bases match TRBD2. Trimming removed 0 bases from V and 7 bases from J; junction bases left unmatched: 8. The CDR3 contains 17 residues. Germline loops: CDR1 MNHNS, CDR2 SASEGT. The CDR3 loop reads CASSEAPRSGGANEQFF. In nucleotides, the CDR3 is TGTGCCAGCAGTGAAGCACCCCGTAGCGGGGGGGCTAATGAGCAGTTCTTC.